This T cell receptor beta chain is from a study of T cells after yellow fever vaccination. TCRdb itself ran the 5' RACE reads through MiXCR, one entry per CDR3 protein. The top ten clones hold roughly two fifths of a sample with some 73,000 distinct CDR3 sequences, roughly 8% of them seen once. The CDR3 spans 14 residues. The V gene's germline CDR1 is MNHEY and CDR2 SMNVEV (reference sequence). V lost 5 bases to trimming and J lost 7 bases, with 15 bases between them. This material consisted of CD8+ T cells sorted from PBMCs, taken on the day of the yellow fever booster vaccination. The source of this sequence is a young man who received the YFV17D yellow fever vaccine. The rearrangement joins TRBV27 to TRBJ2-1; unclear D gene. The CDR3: CASSGPSESNEQFF. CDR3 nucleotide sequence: TGTGCCAGCAGTGGGCCAAGTGAGTCGAATGAGCAGTTCTTC.